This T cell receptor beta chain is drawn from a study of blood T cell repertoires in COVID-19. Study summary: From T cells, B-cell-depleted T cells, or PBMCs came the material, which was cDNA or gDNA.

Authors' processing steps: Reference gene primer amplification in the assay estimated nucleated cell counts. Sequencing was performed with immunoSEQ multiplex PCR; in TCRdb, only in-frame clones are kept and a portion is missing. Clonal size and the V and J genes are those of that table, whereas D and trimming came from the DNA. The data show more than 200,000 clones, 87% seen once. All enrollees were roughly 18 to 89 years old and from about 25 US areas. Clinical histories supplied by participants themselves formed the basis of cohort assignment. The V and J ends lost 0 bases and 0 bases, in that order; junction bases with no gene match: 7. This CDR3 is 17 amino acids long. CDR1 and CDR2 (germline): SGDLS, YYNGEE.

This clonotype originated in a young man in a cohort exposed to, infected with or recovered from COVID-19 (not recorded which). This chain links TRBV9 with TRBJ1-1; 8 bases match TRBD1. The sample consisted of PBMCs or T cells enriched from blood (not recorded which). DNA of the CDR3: TGTGCCAGCAGCGTAGATATGGCAGGGGGCGTGAACACTGAAGCTTTCTTT. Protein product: CASSVDMAGGVNTEAFF.